A single sample is the source of the 17 T cell receptor beta chains below, sequenced in a study of T cell responses to AZD1222 COVID-19 vaccine. Clones were sequenced by immunoSEQ multiplex PCR, and TCRdb holds only the in-frame ones, with some missing. The profile shows approximately 100,000 clones, around 87% of them singletons. Sequencing was performed on peripheral blood, taken 28 days after the second AZD1222 dose. These receptors came from an adult who received the AZD1222 COVID-19 vaccine.

The chain uses TRBV6-5 and TRBJ1-3, with 7 bases that match TRBD1. Trimming removed 0 bases from V and 2 bases from J; junction bases left unmatched: 1. In germline, CDR1 is MNHEY, CDR2 SVGAGI. The CDR3 contains 15 residues. CDR3 nucleotide sequence: TGTGCCAGCAGTTACTCAGGGGGCCCTGGAAACACCATATATTTT. It codes for CASSYSGGPGNTIYF.

V usage is TRBV18 and J usage is TRBJ2-3; 8 bases fit TRBD2. CDR1 is KGHSH and CDR2 is LQKENI in the germline V gene. The V and J ends lost 2 bases and 5 bases, in that order; junction bases with no gene match: 15. The CDR3 is 18 amino acids. For the CDR3, the DNA is TGTGCCAGCTCACCAGGACTGAATCGGGGGGGGCGTGGAGATACGCAGTATTTT. Translated, it gives CASSPGLNRGGRGDTQYF.

This chain uses TRBV28 with TRBJ1-6; 7 positions match TRBD1. Per germline, CDR1 MDHEN and CDR2 SYDVKM. The CDR3 is 14 amino acids. V dropped 6 bases and J dropped 9; count of bases not matched to a gene: 8. The CDR3 loop reads CASSLDRVPSPLHF. In nucleotides, the CDR3 is TGTGCCAGCAGCCTCGACAGGGTCCCTTCACCCCTCCACTTT.

The V gene is TRBV7-6, the J gene TRBJ1-1; D is undetermined. Trimming left V 1 base short and J 0 bases short, with 3 bases between. CDR1 SGHVS and CDR2 FNYEAQ come from the germline V gene. The CDR3 is 13 residues long. The DNA of the CDR3 is TGTGCCAGCAGCTTAGTGGTGAACACTGAAGCTTTCTTT. Its translation: CASSLVVNTEAFF.

This chain links TRBV7-2 with TRBJ1-1, with D perhaps matching TRBD1 (6 bases). This CDR3 has 13 residues. The V gene lost 4 bases and the J gene lost 4 bases, with 10 bases spanning the gap. Germline V lookup: CDR1 SGHTA, CDR2 FQGNSA. The CDR3 sequence is CASSSAGATEAFF. The CDR3 coding sequence is TGTGCCAGCAGCTCGGCGGGGGCCACTGAAGCTTTCTTT.

This chain joins TRBV5-4 and TRBJ2-3; tentative D call: TRBD2 (7 bases). V lost 4 bases, J lost 4 bases, and 16 bases lay in between. The CDR3 is made up of 15 amino acids. The V gene's germline CDR1 is SGHNT and CDR2 YYREEE (reference sequence). In DNA form, the CDR3 reads TGTGCCAGCAGCCATGGGAGGGGGTCGGCAGATACGCAGTATTTT. As protein: CASSHGRGSADTQYF.

This sequence joins TRBV5-1 and TRBJ1-5, with D possibly being TRBD1 (6 bases). The CDR3 extends over 14 amino acids. Germline V CDR1 and CDR2: SGHRS, YFSETQ. The ends were cut back, 0 bases at V and 5 bases at J, with 9 bases in the middle. The CDR3: CASSLVGGDQPQHF. The DNA for the CDR3 is TGCGCCAGCAGCTTGGTAGGGGGAGATCAGCCCCAGCATTTT.

The gene calls are TRBV5-1 and TRBJ2-2, with D possibly being TRBD2 (6 bases). This CDR3 is built from 15 residues. Germline assignment: CDR1 SGHRS and CDR2 YFSETQ. Trimming shortened V by 0 bases and J by 7 bases, and 13 bases separated the two germline ends. CDR3 in DNA: TGCGCCAGCAGCTTGGAACCTGCCGGGGGCGGGGAGCTGTTTTTT. Protein product: CASSLEPAGGGELFF.

The chain links TRBV27 to TRBJ2-3; TRBD2 matches at 13 bases. Germline V gene data show CDR1 as MNHEY and CDR2 as SMNVEV (reference sequence). V shed 0 bases and J 1 base; nucleotides not matched to a gene: 4. The CDR3 loop spans 18 amino acids. The chain's CDR3 is CASSLSRGLAGGTDTQYF. The CDR3 DNA is TGTGCCAGCAGTTTATCCCGCGGACTAGCGGGGGGCACAGATACGCAGTATTTT.

The gene calls are TRBV19 and TRBJ2-7, with TRBD2 as a possible D gene (7 bases). Deletions cut 5 bases from V and 3 bases from J, with 14 bases between. Germline V CDR1 and CDR2: LNHDA, SQIVND (reference sequence). This CDR3 comprises 14 residues. CDR3: CASSPRGGFYEQYF. The CDR3 DNA is TGTGCCAGTAGTCCGAGGGGGGGGTTCTACGAGCAGTACTTC.

J is TRBJ1-1 and V is TRBV7-8; D not resolved. V gave up 3 bases and J gave up 4 bases, with 6 bases separating them. CDR1 is SGHVS and CDR2 is FQNEAQ in the germline V gene. The CDR3 length is 12 residues. The CDR3 coding sequence is TGTGCCAGCAGCTTGAGAGGCACTGAAGCTTTCTTT. This gives the protein CASSLRGTEAFF.

The chain uses TRBV6-1 and TRBJ2-6, with D maybe TRBD1 (6 bases). The CDR3 contains 20 residues. The germline gives CDR1 MNHNS, CDR2 SASEGT. V gave up 2 bases and J gave up 0 bases, with 20 bases separating them. CDR3 region: CASSESFRRGSSSGANVLTF. CDR3 bases: TGTGCCAGCAGTGAAAGCTTCCGCAGGGGATCAAGCTCTGGGGCCAACGTCCTGACTTTC.

V gene TRBV10-2 combines with J gene TRBJ1-2, with 11 bases aligning to TRBD1. The CDR3 has 17 amino acids. Looked up from germline, CDR1 is WSHSY and CDR2 is SAAADI. The junction had 11 bases not matched to a gene; V was cut back by 5 bases and J by 3 bases. The CDR3: CASSPSGTGGFDYGYTF. The CDR3 bases are TGCGCCAGCAGTCCCTCCGGGACAGGGGGATTTGACTATGGCTACACCTTC.

The chain carries TRBV27 and TRBJ2-1; no clear D gene. The germline V gene encodes CDR1 MNHEY and CDR2 SMNVEV (reference sequence). V was cut by 6 bases and J by 7 bases, with 10 bases left in between. The CDR3 runs to 12 residues. This CDR3 reads CASSYYGNEQFF. The CDR3 nucleotides read TGTGCCAGCAGCTACTATGGGAATGAGCAGTTCTTC.

The chain joins TRBV3-1 (or the pseudogene TRBV3-2) to TRBJ1-3; D is unresolved. The CDR3 has 15 residues. CDR1 and CDR2 (germline): LGHDT, YNNKEL (reference sequence). Trimming took 1 base from V and 1 from J, leaving 8 bases between them. Written as DNA, the CDR3 is TGTGCCAGCAGCCAAGCGGGTTTATCTGGAAACACCATATATTTT. Its translation: CASSQAGLSGNTIYF.

The rearrangement uses TRBV15 and TRBJ1-1, with D possibly matching TRBD1 (6 bases). The germline V gene encodes CDR1 LNHNV and CDR2 YYDKDF (reference sequence). The CDR3 is 13 residues long. V lost 1 base to trimming and J lost 8 bases, with 11 bases between them. The CDR3 region has the DNA TGTGCCACCAGCAGAGCAGGGGCTACAGAAGCTTTCTTT. Amino acid sequence: CATSRAGATEAFF.

V is TRBV4-1 and J is TRBJ2-7; the match to TRBD2 covers 12 bases. Germline lookup yields CDR1 MGHRA and CDR2 YSYEKL. The ends lost 3 bases at V and 4 bases at J; junction bases unmatched: 7. The CDR3 has 16 amino acids. The CDR3 DNA follows: TGCGCCAGCAGCCAGCCGACTAGCGGGAGAAAGTACGAGCAGTACTTC. Translating gives CASSQPTSGRKYEQYF.